Presented here are 22 T cell receptor beta chains from one specimen sequenced in a study of vaccination and CD4 T cells after COVID-19 (dated by TCRdb to 2022 to 2024). The library came from PCR. Reads for this sample came from an Illumina iSeq 100. TCR sequencing of DNA from cultured CD4+ T cells used the Oncomine TCR Beta short-read assay at the Johns Hopkins FTIC core. The public sequencing data were trimmed at Q25 with fastp and processed into clonotypes with MiXCR by TCRdb, which kept only in-frame beta chains. One record per CDR3 amino acid sequence lists the most common genes and DNA. Counted in this sample were more than 15,000 distinct CDR3 sequences; 45% of them appeared once. The top ten clonotypes cover around a fifth of the sample. Per the publication, the treatment or condition label means: approximately 10-day PBMC culture with coronavirus spike peptide pools or control peptides (ViraFEST assay).

These TCRs' antigens remain unknown. The material was CD4+ T cells from blood, cultured in vitro, obtained before SARS-CoV-2 vaccination. The receptors originated from a human donor who received a COVID-19 vaccine.

This clonotype has more than one count but fewer than ten. The chain employs TRBV30 and TRBJ2-2; D is possibly TRBD2 (6 bases). The V gene lost 8 bases and the J gene lost 7 bases, with 23 bases spanning the gap. This CDR3 spans 15 amino acids. CDR1 and CDR2 (germline): GTSNPN, SVGIG (reference sequence). The CDR3 bases are TGTGCCGGATCCAGAGAACGACTAGATATCGGGGAGCTGTTTTTT. Amino acid sequence: CAGSRERLDIGELFF.

This clonotype was seen only a few times. The chain joins TRBV15 to TRBJ2-5, with a possible D match to TRBD1 (6 bases). With 3 bases removed from V and 5 bases from J, the gap between germline ends came to 16 bases. CDR1 LNHNV and CDR2 YYDKDF come from the germline V gene (reference sequence). The CDR3 length is 15 residues. The CDR3 region is CATSRRNRDSETQYF. CDR3 nucleotides: TGTGCCACCAGCAGGAGAAACAGGGATTCGGAGACCCAGTACTTC.

V usage is TRBV19 and J usage is TRBJ1-5; 9 nucleotides match TRBD1. Per the germline V gene, CDR1 is LNHDA and CDR2 is SQIVND (reference sequence). The CDR3 has 14 amino acids. The V gene end was trimmed by 4 bases and the J gene end by 5 bases; junction bases not matched to a gene: 3. The CDR3, as DNA: TGTGCCAGTAGTACGACAGGGGGAGATCAGCCCCAGCATTTT. Translating gives CASSTTGGDQPQHF.

The genes are TRBV20-1 and TRBJ2-5; TRBD2 matches 9 bases. Germline values: CDR1 DFQATT, CDR2 SNEGSKA (reference sequence). V was clipped by 6 bases and J by 4 bases; unmatched bases: 9. The CDR3 runs to 14 residues. The CDR3 loop is CSALAGTGAETQYF. The CDR3 nucleotides are TGCAGTGCCCTAGCGGGGACTGGCGCAGAGACCCAGTACTTC.

This clonotype was observed a handful of times. The chain uses TRBV7-3 and TRBJ2-1; D gene unclear. CDR3 size: 13 residues. CDR1 and CDR2 from the germline V gene are SGHTA and FQGTGA. V lost 3 bases and J lost 4, with 7 bases in between. The CDR3, as DNA: TGTGCCAGCAGCTTGGGCAGATACAATGAGCAGTTCTTC. It codes for CASSLGRYNEQFF.

A few counts support this clonotype. DNA of the CDR3: TGTGCCAGCAGCTTAAATGGCGAGACCCAGTACTTC. This codes for CASSLNGETQYF. The rearrangement uses TRBV7-3 and TRBJ2-5; no clear D gene. V lost 1 base, J lost 5 bases, and 5 bases lay in between. The CDR3 length is 12 residues. The V gene's germline CDR1 is SGHTA and CDR2 FQGTGA.

The gene calls are TRBV5-1 and TRBJ2-3, with 8 positions matching TRBD1. This CDR3 comprises 16 residues. V lost 7 bases to trimming and J lost 0 bases; unmatched junction nucleotides: 10. The germline V gene encodes CDR1 SGHRS and CDR2 YFSETQ. The CDR3 spells CASGHTDRGSTDTQYF. The CDR3 coding sequence is TGCGCCAGCGGGCATACCGACAGGGGCAGCACAGATACGCAGTATTTT.

The chain couples TRBV12-3 or TRBV12-4 to TRBJ2-3; 8 nucleotides agree with TRBD1. This CDR3 contains 15 residues. The ends lost 3 bases at V and 6 bases at J; junction bases unmatched: 8. DNA for the CDR3: TGTGCCAGCAGTTTGGTCGGACAGGGAGGCGATACGCAGTATTTT. Its translation: CASSLVGQGGDTQYF.

This clonotype was observed a few times. The CDR3 DNA follows: TGTGCCAGCAGCCTCCGCTCAGGGTCTAATCATTCACCCCTCCACTTT. Translating it yields CASSLRSGSNHSPLHF. The chain has TRBV7-9 and TRBJ1-6; D may be TRBD1 (5 bases). Trimming cost V 5 bases and J 8 bases, with 19 bases left between them. There are 16 residues in the CDR3. CDR1 and CDR2 from the germline V gene are SEHNR and FQNEAQ (reference sequence).

This clonotype was seen a handful of times. V gene TRBV2 combines with J gene TRBJ1-5; TRBD1 agrees at 7 bases. V lost 4 bases and J lost 7; bases outside the gene matches: 4. Germline CDR1 SNHLY, CDR2 FYNNEI. The CDR3 consists of 13 residues. As DNA, the CDR3 is TGTGCCAGCAGTGCCCACAGGGGACAGCCCCAGCATTTT. Translating gives CASSAHRGQPQHF.

This chain connects TRBV12-3 or TRBV12-4 to TRBJ2-2, with D hard to call. The CDR3 has 13 residues. V was trimmed by 3 bases and J by 7 bases, leaving 9 bases between them. The CDR3 DNA reads TGTGCCAGCAGTTTCACCGAAAACGGGGAGCTGTTTTTT. It translates to CASSFTENGELFF.

The chain has TRBV7-3 and TRBJ1-1; a possible D gene is TRBD1 (5 bases). The CDR3 has 15 amino acids. CDR1 and CDR2 (germline): SGHTA, FQGTGA. V lost 2 bases and J 1 base, leaving 11 bases between the germline ends. CDR3 coding DNA: TGTGCCAGCAGCTTAGGAGGGGCGGGGAACACTGAAGCTTTCTTT. Its protein product is CASSLGGAGNTEAFF. Full variable domain (outside the CDR3, taken from reference TRBV7-3 and TRBJ1-1): GAGVSQTPSNKVTEKGKYVELRCDPISGHTALYWYRQSLGQGPEFLIYFQGTGAADDSGLPNDRFFAVRPEGSVSTLKIQRTERGDSAVYLCASSLGGAGNTEAFFGQGTRLTVV.

This chain joins TRBV10-1 and TRBJ2-5; TRBD1 aligns across 8 bases. Trimming cost V 3 bases and J 4 bases; bases outside gene matches: 4. The CDR3 spans 14 residues. Per the germline V gene, CDR1 is WNHNN and CDR2 is SYGVQD (reference sequence). CDR3: CASSDSDRGETQYF. The CDR3 DNA is TGCGCCAGCAGTGATAGTGACAGGGGAGAGACCCAGTACTTC.

This clonotype was counted only a few times. V and J are TRBV21-1 and TRBJ2-4; the D call of TRBD2 is as the table states it, not checked on the DNA. TRBV21-1 is a recognized pseudogene. The CDR3 consists of 15 residues. The DNA of the CDR3 is TGTGCCAGCAGCAAAGCTAGGGGAGGGAGAAACATTCAGTACTTC. Translated: CASSKARGGRNIQYF.

This clonotype is labeled large. The chain couples TRBV6-1 to TRBJ1-2; 9 nucleotides match TRBD1. Germline V gene data show CDR1 as MNHNS and CDR2 as SASEGT. The CDR3 is made up of 15 amino acids. Germline trimming cut 5 bases from V and 8 bases from J; bases unmatched to any gene: 12. Written as DNA, the CDR3 is TGTGCCAGCAGTCCCCCCCAAACAGGGGGCATCGGCTACACCTTC. Its translation is CASSPPQTGGIGYTF.

This chain uses TRBV10-1 with TRBJ2-7; D unclear. The CDR3 has 16 residues. Trimming stripped 0 bases from V and 1 base from J, with 13 bases between. The V gene's germline CDR1 is WNHNN and CDR2 SYGVQD (reference sequence). In DNA form, the CDR3 reads TGCGCCAGCAGTGAGTCAAAGGTAAGGGTTTCCTACGAGCAGTACTTC. This codes for CASSESKVRVSYEQYF.

The DNA for the CDR3 is TGCAGCGTTGAAGCGTCGGGCAATACGCAGTATTTT. Its translation: CSVEASGNTQYF. The chain recombines TRBV29-1 with TRBJ2-3; no firm D call. CDR3 size: 12 residues. V lost 1 base, J lost 7 bases, and 9 bases lay in between. Germline CDR1 SQVTM, CDR2 ANQGSEA.

This clonotype was detected a few times. The chain recombines TRBV12-3 or TRBV12-4 with TRBJ1-5; TRBD1 agrees at 7 bases. Trimming cost V 8 bases and J 5 bases; bases outside gene matches: 6. This CDR3 is 13 amino acids long. As DNA, the CDR3 is TGTGCCAGCCACAGGGGAGGAGATCAGCCCCAGCATTTT. Residues: CASHRGGDQPQHF.

This clonotype was seen only a few times. The V and J genes are TRBV6-1 and TRBJ1-3; D remains unclear. Trimming stripped 8 bases from V and 0 bases from J, with 11 bases between. The CDR3 runs 14 residues. Germline V gene sequence: CDR1 MNHNS, CDR2 SASEGT. The CDR3 DNA is TGTGCCAGCTCAAGAGGAGGCTCTGGAAACACCATATATTTT. Its translation is CASSRGGSGNTIYF.

This chain joins TRBV20-1 and TRBJ1-1; 10 positions match TRBD1. The CDR3 is 17 residues long. Germline assignment: CDR1 DFQATT and CDR2 SNEGSKA (reference sequence). V lost 0 bases to trimming and J lost 5 bases; unmatched junction nucleotides: 12. The DNA of the CDR3 is TGCAGTGCTAGAGACAGAGACAGGGGGCGCCCCGCAACTGAAGCTTTCTTT. Its protein product is CSARDRDRGRPATEAFF.

The chain is built from TRBV6-5 and TRBJ1-2; D gene ambiguous. Germline V lookup: CDR1 MNHEY, CDR2 SVGAGI. The CDR3 extends over 13 amino acids. V lost 2 bases, J lost 8 bases, and 12 bases lay in between. CDR3 sequence (DNA): TGTGCCAGCAGTTACGGCAGTCTCGGCGGCTACACCTTC. The encoded protein is CASSYGSLGGYTF.

This clonotype was counted a few times. The rearrangement joins TRBV6-1 to TRBJ1-5; D ambiguous. Germline lookup yields CDR1 MNHNS and CDR2 SASEGT. V dropped 6 bases and J dropped 5 bases, with 5 bases sitting between them. The CDR3 is 11 residues long. The CDR3 DNA reads as TGTGCCAGCAGCCAAGATCAGCCCCAGCATTTT. This codes for CASSQDQPQHF.